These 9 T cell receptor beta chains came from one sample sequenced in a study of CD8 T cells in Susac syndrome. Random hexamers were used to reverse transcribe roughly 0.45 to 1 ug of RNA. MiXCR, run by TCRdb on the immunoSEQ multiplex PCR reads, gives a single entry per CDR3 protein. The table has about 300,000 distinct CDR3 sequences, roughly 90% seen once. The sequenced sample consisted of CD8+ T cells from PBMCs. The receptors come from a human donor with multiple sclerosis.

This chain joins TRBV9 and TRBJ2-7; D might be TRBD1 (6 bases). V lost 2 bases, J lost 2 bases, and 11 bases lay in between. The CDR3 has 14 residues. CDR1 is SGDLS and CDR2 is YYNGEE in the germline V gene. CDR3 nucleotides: TGTGCCAGCAGCGTGGACAGCAGCCCCTACGAGCAGTACTTC. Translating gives CASSVDSSPYEQYF.

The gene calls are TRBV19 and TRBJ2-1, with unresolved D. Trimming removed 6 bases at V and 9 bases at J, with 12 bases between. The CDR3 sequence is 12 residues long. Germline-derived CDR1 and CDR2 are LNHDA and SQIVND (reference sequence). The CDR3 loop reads CASRYGRSEQFF. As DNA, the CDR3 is TGTGCCAGTAGGTATGGGCGTAGTGAGCAGTTCTTC.

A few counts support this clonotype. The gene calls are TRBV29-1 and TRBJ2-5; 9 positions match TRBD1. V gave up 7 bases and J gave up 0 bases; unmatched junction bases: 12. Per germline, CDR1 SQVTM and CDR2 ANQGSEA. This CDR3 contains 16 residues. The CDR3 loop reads CSAEDRGRWDQETQYF. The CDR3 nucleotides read TGCAGCGCCGAGGACAGGGGAAGGTGGGACCAAGAGACCCAGTACTTC.

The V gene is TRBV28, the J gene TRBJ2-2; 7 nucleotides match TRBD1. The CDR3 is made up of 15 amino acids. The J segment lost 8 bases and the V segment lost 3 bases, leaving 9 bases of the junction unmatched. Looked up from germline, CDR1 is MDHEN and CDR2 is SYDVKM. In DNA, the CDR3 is TGTGCCAGCAGTTTTAGGGGACAGACATCTGGGGAGCTGTTTTTT. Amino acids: CASSFRGQTSGELFF.

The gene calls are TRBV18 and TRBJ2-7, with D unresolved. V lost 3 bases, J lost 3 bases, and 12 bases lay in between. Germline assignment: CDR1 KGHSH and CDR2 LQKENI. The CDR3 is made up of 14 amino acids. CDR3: CASSPGPHHYEQYF. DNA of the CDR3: TGTGCCAGCTCACCCGGGCCCCACCACTACGAGCAGTACTTC.

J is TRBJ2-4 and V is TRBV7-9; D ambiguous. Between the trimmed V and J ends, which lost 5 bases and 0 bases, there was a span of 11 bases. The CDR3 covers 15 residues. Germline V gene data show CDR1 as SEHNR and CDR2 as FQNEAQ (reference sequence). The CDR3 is CASSAPELAKNIQYF. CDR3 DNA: TGTGCCAGCAGCGCCCCAGAATTAGCCAAAAACATTCAGTACTTC.

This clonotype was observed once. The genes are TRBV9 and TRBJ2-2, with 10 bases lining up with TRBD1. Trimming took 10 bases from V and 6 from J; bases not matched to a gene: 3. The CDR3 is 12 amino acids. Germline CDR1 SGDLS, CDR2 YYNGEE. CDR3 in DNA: TGTGCCGCAGGGACAGGGGCCGGGGAGCTGTTTTTT. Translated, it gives CAAGTGAGELFF.

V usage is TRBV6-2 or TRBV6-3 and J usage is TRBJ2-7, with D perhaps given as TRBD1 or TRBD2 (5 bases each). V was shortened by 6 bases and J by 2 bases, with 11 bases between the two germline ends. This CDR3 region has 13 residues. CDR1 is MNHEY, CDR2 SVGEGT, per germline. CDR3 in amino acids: CASREGPTYEQYF. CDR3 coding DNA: TGTGCCAGCAGAGAGGGACCGACCTACGAGCAGTACTTC.

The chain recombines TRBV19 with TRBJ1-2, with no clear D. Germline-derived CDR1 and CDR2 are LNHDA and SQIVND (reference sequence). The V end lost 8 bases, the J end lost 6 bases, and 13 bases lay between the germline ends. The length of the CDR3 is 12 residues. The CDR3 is CASGSFRNGYTF. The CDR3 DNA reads TGTGCCAGTGGGTCCTTTCGCAATGGCTACACCTTC.